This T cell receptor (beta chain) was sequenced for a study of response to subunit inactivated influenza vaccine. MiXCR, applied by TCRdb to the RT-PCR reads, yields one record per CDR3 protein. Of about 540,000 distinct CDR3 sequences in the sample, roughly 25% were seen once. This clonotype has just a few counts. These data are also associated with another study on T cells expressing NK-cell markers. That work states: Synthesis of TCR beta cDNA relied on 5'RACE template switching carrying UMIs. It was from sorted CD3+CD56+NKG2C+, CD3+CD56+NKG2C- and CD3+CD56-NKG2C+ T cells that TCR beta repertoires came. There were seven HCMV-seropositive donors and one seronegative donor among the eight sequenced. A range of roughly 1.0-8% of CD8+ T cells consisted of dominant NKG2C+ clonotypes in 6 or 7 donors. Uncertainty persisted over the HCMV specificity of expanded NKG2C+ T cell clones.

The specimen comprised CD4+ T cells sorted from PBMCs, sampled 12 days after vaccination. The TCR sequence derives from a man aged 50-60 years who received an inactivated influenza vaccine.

The CDR3 region has the DNA TGTGCCACCAGCAGAGTTAACGCTGAAGCTTTCTTT. This encodes CATSRVNAEAFF. The chain uses TRBV15 and TRBJ1-1; D unresolved. The CDR3 consists of 12 residues. V gave up 1 base and J gave up 6 bases, with 6 bases separating them. Germline CDR1 is LNHNV and CDR2 is YYDKDF (reference sequence).